Listed below are T cell receptor beta chains from one sample, sequenced in a study of CD8+ T cells in alopecia areata. Sequenced by immunoSEQ multiplex PCR; TCRdb stores in-frame clones only, minus some. In the table there are about 210,000 clones, over 60% of which are singletons. Sequenced material: CD4+ T cells sorted from blood, taken at week 4, from a patient treated with tofacitinib. The receptors come from a human donor with alopecia areata. CDR3s include the opening cysteine and the closing phenylalanine or tryptophan. Fields, in order: CDR3 protein, V gene, clone size, J gene. Size is omitted from some rows. Given values are once, few, many or a class for expanded clones.

CDR3: CASSTGDTQYF; V: TRBV7-9; size: NA; J: TRBJ2-3
CDR3: CAWSMGGWGYTF; V: TRBV30; size: NA; J: TRBJ1-2
CDR3: CASSEGGGGLQTQYF; V: TRBV2; size: once; J: TRBJ2-5
CDR3: CASSVTPTGEETQYF; V: TRBV5-1; size: NA; J: TRBJ2-5
CDR3: CASSITGTSGDEQYF; V: TRBV5-1; size: few; J: TRBJ2-7
CDR3: CASNEDSTDTQYF; V: TRBV5-1; size: once; J: TRBJ2-3
CDR3: CASRAGGSSYNEQFF; V: TRBV2; size: once; J: TRBJ2-1
CDR3: CACSGTGAQPQHF; V: TRBV30; size: NA; J: TRBJ1-5
CDR3: CASSQGGQPQHF; V: TRBV14; size: NA; J: TRBJ1-5
CDR3: CSVEDGTREQYF; V: TRBV29-1; size: NA; J: TRBJ2-7
CDR3: CASRDGNQPQHF; V: TRBV25-1; size: NA; J: TRBJ1-5
CDR3: CSVDLLRRAYYTF; V: TRBV29-1; size: NA; J: TRBJ1-2
CDR3: CASSYGLAGATDTQYF; V: TRBV9; size: NA; J: TRBJ2-3
CDR3: CASQPRQGAYEQYF; V: TRBV30; size: NA; J: TRBJ2-7
CDR3: CSVAGQGGDQPQHF; V: TRBV29-1; size: NA; J: TRBJ1-5
CDR3: CAWSVTGTPNQPQHF; V: TRBV30; size: NA; J: TRBJ1-5
CDR3: CAWSGGGNTDTQYF; V: TRBV30; size: NA; J: TRBJ2-3
CDR3: CASSLGSDRKTQYF; V: TRBV13; size: NA; J: TRBJ2-5
CDR3: CAWSLQGRKEKLFF; V: TRBV30; size: NA; J: TRBJ1-4
CDR3: CASSQRTGGNTEAFF; V: TRBV4-3; size: few; J: TRBJ1-1
CDR3: CAWSRGGTSTDTQYF; V: TRBV30; size: NA; J: TRBJ2-3
CDR3: CATSREWNTEAFF; V: TRBV15; size: NA; J: TRBJ1-1
CDR3: CASKQGVFYGYTF; V: TRBV2; size: NA; J: TRBJ1-2
CDR3: CASSEGSHSGANVLTF; V: TRBV25-1; size: NA; J: TRBJ2-6
CDR3: CASRRQGPQETQYF; V: TRBV25-1; size: NA; J: TRBJ2-5
CDR3: CASTNGDSGNEKLFF; V: TRBV6-6; size: NA; J: TRBJ1-4
CDR3: CASSEGAGLYEQYF; V: TRBV10-1; size: NA; J: TRBJ2-7
CDR3: CASSQTGGVQEAQYF; V: TRBV4-3; size: NA; J: TRBJ2-5
CDR3: CASSPRSGGPAGSETQYF; V: TRBV4-3; size: NA; J: TRBJ2-5
CDR3: CASSQDSGQLQFF; V: TRBV4-2; size: once; J: TRBJ2-1
CDR3: CASSPATGVGYTF; V: TRBV9; size: NA; J: TRBJ1-2
CDR3: CAWGIQDTQYF; V: TRBV30; size: NA; J: TRBJ2-3
CDR3: CATSRDYGYEQYF; V: TRBV15; size: NA; J: TRBJ2-7
CDR3: CASRSGTGADEAFF; V: TRBV19; size: NA; J: TRBJ1-1
CDR3: CASSLTLGQGASYEQYF; V: TRBV13; size: few; J: TRBJ2-7
CDR3: CASSLDRGYGYTF; V: TRBV5-4; size: NA; J: TRBJ1-2
CDR3: CASSLGGSGGETQYF; V: TRBV7-2; size: once; J: TRBJ2-5
CDR3: CASTPDTDTQYF; V: TRBV5-1; size: NA; J: TRBJ2-3
CDR3: CASSGSTDTQYF; V: TRBV25-1; size: few; J: TRBJ2-3
CDR3: CASGAHKYTDTQYF; V: TRBV9; size: few; J: TRBJ2-3
CDR3: CASSQDLPQGIYEQYF; V: TRBV4-2; size: once; J: TRBJ2-7
CDR3: CASIKGGRGTEAFF; V: TRBV6-5; size: NA; J: TRBJ1-1
CDR3: CASSQDLYGIAHTEAFF; V: TRBV4-3; size: few; J: TRBJ1-1
CDR3: CAWRPGGLTYGYTF; V: TRBV30; size: NA; J: TRBJ1-2
CDR3: CASSQADRVVQETQYF; V: TRBV4-2; size: once; J: TRBJ2-5
CDR3: CSVEALQETQYF; V: TRBV29-1; size: NA; J: TRBJ2-5
CDR3: CASSQGWTELGGYTF; V: TRBV4-2; size: NA; J: TRBJ1-2
CDR3: CASSSADRGNEKLFF; V: TRBV9; size: NA; J: TRBJ1-4